This TCR beta chain was documented in a study of cytomegalovirus exposure and HLA in healthy donors. Across the study: Of 300 to 500 genotyped donors, 81% clustered with self-reported Caucasian donors. Overall study findings and caveats: The only immune exposure information that was available was CMV serostatus. Sequencing artifact likely explains a cluster of highly shared sequence variants. Reportedly, diagnosis of cytomegalovirus status by the classifier showed high specificity and sensitivity.

Of note for this clone: Its cognate antigen is unknown.

This CDR3 spans 16 amino acids. V gave up 7 bases and J gave up 8 bases; unmatched junction bases: 17. CDR1 and CDR2 from the germline V gene are LNHDA and SQIVND (reference sequence). A multiplex PCR was run with 60 Vbeta primers and 13 Jbeta primers. The method was immunoSEQ multiplex PCR; TCRdb's version includes in-frame clones alone and lacks a portion of them. The sample shows about 95,000 clones, nearly 70% of them seen only once. V gene TRBV19 combines with J gene TRBJ2-4; 7 positions match TRBD2. The origin of this receptor is a woman in her forties or fifties in good health and CMV-seropositive. Sequenced input: PBMCs. Here the CDR3 DNA reads TGTGCCAGTATGACGGGGAGGGGAAGGGGTAGGGACATTCAGTACTTC. Its translation is CASMTGRGRGRDIQYF.